The rows below give T cell receptor beta chains drawn from one sample of a study of cytomegalovirus exposure and HLA in healthy donors. The protocol was immunoSEQ multiplex PCR, while the TCRdb copy is restricted to in-frame clones and leaves out a portion. The table shows 150,000 to 200,000 clones, with roughly four fifths occurring only once. Sequences were obtained from PBMCs. These receptors came from a man between 18 and 29 years old in good health and CMV-seronegative. Each CDR3 is given without its conserved first and last residue.

ASSPPGRKEKLF | TRBV27
ASSPPSGSAYGDTQY | TRBV11-3
ASSPDSNYGYT | TRBV2
ASSSQAGINSPLH | TRBV7-6
ASSLVAGGSSYEQY | TRBV5-1
ASSSRTSATYEQY | TRBV4-2
ASSYRSGKNNQPQH | TRBV27
ASSLGGTVNEQF | TRBV5-1
ASSHQGDEQY | TRBV7-6
ASSLAPGEQY | TRBV7-2
ASSEGFGNTIY | TRBV11-2
ASSLDFQNEKLF | TRBV5-1
SVEDGRADTQY | TRBV29-1
ASSGSGENTGELF | TRBV6-1
SVEGRTAGELF | TRBV29-1
ASSPRLAGGPYEQY | TRBV19